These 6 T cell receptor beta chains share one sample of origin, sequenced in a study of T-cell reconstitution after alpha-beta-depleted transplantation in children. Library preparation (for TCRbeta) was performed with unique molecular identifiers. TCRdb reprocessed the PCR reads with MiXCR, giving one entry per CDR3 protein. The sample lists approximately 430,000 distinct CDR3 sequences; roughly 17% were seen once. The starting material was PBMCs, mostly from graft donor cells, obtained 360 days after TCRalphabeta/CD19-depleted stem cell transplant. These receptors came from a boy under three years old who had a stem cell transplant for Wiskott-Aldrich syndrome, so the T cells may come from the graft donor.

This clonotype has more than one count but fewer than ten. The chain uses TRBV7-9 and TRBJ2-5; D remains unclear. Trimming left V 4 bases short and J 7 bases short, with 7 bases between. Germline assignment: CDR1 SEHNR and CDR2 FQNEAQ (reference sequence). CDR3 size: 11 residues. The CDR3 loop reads CASSSPGTQYF. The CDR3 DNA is TGTGCCAGCAGCTCTCCGGGGACCCAGTACTTC.

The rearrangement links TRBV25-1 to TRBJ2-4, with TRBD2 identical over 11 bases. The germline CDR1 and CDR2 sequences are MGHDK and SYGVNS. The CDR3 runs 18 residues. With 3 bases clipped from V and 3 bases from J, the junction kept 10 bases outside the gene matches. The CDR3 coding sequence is TGTGCCAGCAGTGATAGGAGTGGGACTAGCGGAAACAAAAACATTCAGTACTTC. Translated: CASSDRSGTSGNKNIQYF.

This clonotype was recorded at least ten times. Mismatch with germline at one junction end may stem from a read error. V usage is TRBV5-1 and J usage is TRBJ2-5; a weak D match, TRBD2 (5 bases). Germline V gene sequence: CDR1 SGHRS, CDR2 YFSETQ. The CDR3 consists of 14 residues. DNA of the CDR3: TGTGCCAGCAGCTTAGGAGGTACCCAAGAGACCCAGTACTTC. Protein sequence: CASSLGGTQETQYF.

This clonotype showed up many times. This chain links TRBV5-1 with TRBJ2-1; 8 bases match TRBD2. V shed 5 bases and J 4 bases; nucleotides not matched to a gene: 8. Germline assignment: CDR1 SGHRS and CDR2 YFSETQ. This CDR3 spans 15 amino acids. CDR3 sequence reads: CASRQGLEFYNEQFF. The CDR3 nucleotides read TGCGCCAGCAGGCAGGGACTAGAGTTTTACAATGAGCAGTTCTTC.

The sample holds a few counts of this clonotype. The CDR3 protein is CASNRGRSNTGELFF. CDR3 sequence (DNA): TGTGCCAGCAATAGGGGCAGATCGAACACCGGGGAGCTGTTTTTT. The V call is TRBV28, the J call TRBJ2-2; TRBD1 might be the D (5 bases). The germline V gene has CDR1 MDHEN and CDR2 SYDVKM. Trimming removed 7 bases from V and 0 bases from J, with 12 bases in between. The CDR3 is 15 residues long.

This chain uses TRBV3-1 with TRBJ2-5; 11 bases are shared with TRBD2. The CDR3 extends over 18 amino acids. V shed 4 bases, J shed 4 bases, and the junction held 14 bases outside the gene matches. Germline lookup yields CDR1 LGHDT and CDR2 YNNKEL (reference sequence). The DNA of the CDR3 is TGTGCCAGCAGCCTAGCTCCTAGCGGGAGGAGGCAAGGAGAGACCCAGTACTTC. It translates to CASSLAPSGRRQGETQYF.